A selection of T cell receptor beta chains follows, all from one sample in a study of resident and recirculating memory T cells in vitiligo. Only in-frame clones appear in the TCRdb table, and some are missing; sequencing was by immunoSEQ multiplex PCR. This table holds around 70,000 clones, just over 90% found once. The sequencing input was blood. The receptors shown here come from a male donor with vitiligo. Each CDR3 is given with its conserved first and last residue. D genes are given only for firm matches. A row's size may be missing; if present it is once, few, many or a size class.

V	size	J	D	CDR3	DNA
TRBV12-5	-	TRBJ2-1	-	CASGLPRQGKSLNEQFF	TGTGCTAGTGGTTTACCCAGGCAGGGGAAGAGTTTGAATGAGCAGTTCTTC
TRBV25-1	-	TRBJ2-3	-	CASHEGGGTQYF	TGTGCCAGCCATGAGGGGGGGGGTACGCAGTATTTT
TRBV28	-	TRBJ1-2	-	CASSGGSSYGYTF	TGTGCCAGCAGTGGGGGCAGCTCATATGGCTACACCTTC
TRBV11-2	-	TRBJ2-2	-	CASSLDPIRLVNTGELFF	TGTGCCAGCAGCTTAGATCCCATACGACTAGTCAACACCGGGGAGCTGTTTTTT
TRBV6-4	-	TRBJ1-5	-	CASVESFGGGNQPQHF	TGTGCCAGCGTTGAATCTTTTGGGGGGGGCAATCAGCCCCAGCATTTT
TRBV4-3	-	TRBJ2-1	TRBD2	CASSQAAAGGSGAYNEQFF	TGCGCCAGCAGCCAAGCTGCAGCGGGGGGATCAGGGGCCTACAATGAGCAGTTCTTC
TRBV9	once	TRBJ2-3	-	CASSVEGSTDTQYF	TGTGCCAGCAGCGTAGAGGGGAGCACAGATACGCAGTATTTT
TRBV9	-	TRBJ1-1	-	CASSVVGGKAFF	TGTGCCAGCAGCGTAGTGGGGGGAAAAGCTTTCTTT
TRBV20-1	-	TRBJ1-1	-	CSASPSTEAFF	TGCAGTGCTAGCCCCAGCACTGAAGCTTTCTTT
TRBV7-9	-	TRBJ2-2	-	CASIEGDTGELFF	TGTGCCAGCATTGAAGGGGACACCGGGGAGCTGTTTTTT
TRBV6-1	-	TRBJ1-5	TRBD1	CASRMTGGNQPQHF	TGTGCCAGCCGTATGACAGGGGGGAATCAGCCCCAGCATTTT
TRBV19	-	TRBJ1-5	-	CASSIGGKGYQPQHF	TGTGCCAGTAGTATAGGGGGCAAGGGATATCAGCCCCAGCATTTT
TRBV18	-	TRBJ2-5	-	CASSPPLPETQYF	TGTGCCAGCTCACCACCCCTACCGGAGACCCAGTACTTC
TRBV7-2	-	TRBJ2-5	TRBD2	CASSPWGLAGPEETQYF	TGTGCCAGCAGCCCCTGGGGACTAGCGGGGCCGGAAGAGACCCAGTACTTC
TRBV19	-	TRBJ2-1	-	CASSTRDFLGEQFF	TGTGCCAGTAGTACCCGGGACTTCCTGGGGGAGCAGTTCTTC
TRBV4-3	once	TRBJ1-3	-	CASSQLHPGGSGNTIYF	TGCGCCAGCAGCCAACTGCACCCGGGGGGGTCTGGAAACACCATATATTTT
TRBV7-9	-	TRBJ1-3	-	CASSPPQTTTGNTIYF	TGTGCCAGCAGCCCCCCACAGACGACTACTGGAAACACCATATATTTT
TRBV2	-	TRBJ2-5	TRBD2	CASSEAAGGQETQYF	TGTGCCAGCAGTGAAGCGGCGGGGGGACAAGAGACCCAGTACTTC
TRBV6-1	-	TRBJ2-6	-	CASSEGPYRTTGANVLTF	TGTGCCAGCAGTGAAGGGCCGTACAGGACGACGGGGGCCAACGTCCTGACTTTC
TRBV6-5	-	TRBJ2-5	-	CASSLEGYEETQYF	TGTGCCAGCAGCTTAGAGGGATATGAGGAGACCCAGTACTTC
TRBV5-1	-	TRBJ1-2	TRBD1	CASSFQGGQGDGYTF	TGCGCCAGCAGCTTCCAGGGGGGACAGGGTGATGGCTACACCTTC
TRBV5-1	-	TRBJ2-2	TRBD1	CASSTDRGRVGELFF	TGCGCCAGCAGCACCGACAGGGGGCGGGTCGGGGAGCTGTTTTTT
TRBV9	-	TRBJ2-1	-	CASRGDEQFF	TGTGCCAGCAGAGGAGATGAGCAGTTCTTC
TRBV19	-	TRBJ2-3	TRBD1	CASSSIRGQRGDTQYF	TGTGCCAGTAGTAGCATCAGGGGGCAGAGGGGAGATACGCAGTATTTT
TRBV7-9	-	TRBJ1-2	-	CASSLGLITELGYTF	TGTGCCAGCAGCTTAGGCCTCATAACAGAATTGGGCTACACCTTC
TRBV6-1	-	TRBJ2-7	TRBD1	CASQDRPRSYEQYF	TGTGCCAGCCAGGACAGGCCCCGCTCCTACGAGCAGTACTTC
TRBV7-9	-	TRBJ1-1	TRBD1	CASSSLQGAESEAFF	TGTGCCAGCAGCTCTCTACAGGGGGCAGAATCTGAAGCTTTCTTT